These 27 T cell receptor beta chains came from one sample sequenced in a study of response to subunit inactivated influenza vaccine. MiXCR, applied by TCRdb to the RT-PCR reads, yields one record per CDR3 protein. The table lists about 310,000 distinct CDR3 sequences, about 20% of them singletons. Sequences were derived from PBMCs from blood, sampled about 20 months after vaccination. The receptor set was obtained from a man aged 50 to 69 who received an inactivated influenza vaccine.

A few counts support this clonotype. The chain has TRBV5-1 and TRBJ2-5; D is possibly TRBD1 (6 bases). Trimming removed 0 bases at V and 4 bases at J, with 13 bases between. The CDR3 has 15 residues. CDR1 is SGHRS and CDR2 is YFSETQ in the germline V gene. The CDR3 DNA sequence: TGCGCCAGCAGCTTGGTTCCAGGGGCTCGAGAGACCCAGTACTTC. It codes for CASSLVPGARETQYF.

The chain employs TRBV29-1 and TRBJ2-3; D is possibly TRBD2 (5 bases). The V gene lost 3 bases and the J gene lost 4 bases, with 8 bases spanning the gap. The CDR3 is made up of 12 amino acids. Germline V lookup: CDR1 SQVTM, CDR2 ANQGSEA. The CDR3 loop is CSVDEGSDTQYF. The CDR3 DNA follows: TGCAGCGTTGACGAGGGATCAGATACGCAGTATTTT.

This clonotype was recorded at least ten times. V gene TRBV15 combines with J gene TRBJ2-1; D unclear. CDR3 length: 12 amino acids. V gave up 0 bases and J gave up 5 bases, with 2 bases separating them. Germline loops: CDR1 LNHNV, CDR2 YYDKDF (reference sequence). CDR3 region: CATSRENNEQFF. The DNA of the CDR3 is TGTGCCACCAGCAGAGAAAACAATGAGCAGTTCTTC. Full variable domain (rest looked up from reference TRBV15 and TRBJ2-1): DAMVIQNPRYQVTQFGKPVTLSCSQTLNHNVMYWYQQKSSQAPKLLFHYYDKDFNNEADTPDNFQSRRPNTSFCFLDIRSPGLGDTAMYLCATSRENNEQFFGPGTRLTVL.

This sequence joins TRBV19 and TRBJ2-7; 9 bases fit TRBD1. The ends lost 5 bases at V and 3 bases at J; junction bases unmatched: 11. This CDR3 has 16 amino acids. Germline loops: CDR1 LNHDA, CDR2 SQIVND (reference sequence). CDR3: CASSYTSGTGNYEQYF. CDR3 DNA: TGTGCCAGTAGTTACACCTCCGGGACAGGGAACTACGAGCAGTACTTC.

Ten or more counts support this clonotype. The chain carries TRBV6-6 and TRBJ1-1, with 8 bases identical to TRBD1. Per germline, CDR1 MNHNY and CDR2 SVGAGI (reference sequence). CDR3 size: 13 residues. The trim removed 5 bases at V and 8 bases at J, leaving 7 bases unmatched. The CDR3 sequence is CASSPQGGVEAFF. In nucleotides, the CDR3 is TGTGCCAGCAGTCCACAGGGGGGGGTGGAAGCTTTCTTT.

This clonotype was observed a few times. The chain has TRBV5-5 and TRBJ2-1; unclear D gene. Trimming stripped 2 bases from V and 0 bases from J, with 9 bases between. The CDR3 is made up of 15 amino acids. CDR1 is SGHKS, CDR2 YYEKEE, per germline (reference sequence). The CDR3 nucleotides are TGTGCCAGCAGCTTAGGTGATAGCTCCTACAATGAGCAGTTCTTC. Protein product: CASSLGDSSYNEQFF.

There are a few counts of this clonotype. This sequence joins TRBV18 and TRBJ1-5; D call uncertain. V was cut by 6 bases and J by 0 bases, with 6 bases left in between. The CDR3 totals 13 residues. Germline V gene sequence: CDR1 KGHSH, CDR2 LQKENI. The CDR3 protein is CASSGNSNQPQHF. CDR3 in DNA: TGTGCCAGCTCCGGGAATAGCAATCAGCCCCAGCATTTT.

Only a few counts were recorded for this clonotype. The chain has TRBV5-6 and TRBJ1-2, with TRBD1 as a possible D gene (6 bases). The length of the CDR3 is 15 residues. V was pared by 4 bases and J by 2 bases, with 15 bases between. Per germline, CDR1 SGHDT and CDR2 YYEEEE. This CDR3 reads CASSQMGRGNYGYTF. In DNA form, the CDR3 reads TGTGCCAGCAGCCAGATGGGCAGGGGAAACTATGGCTACACCTTC. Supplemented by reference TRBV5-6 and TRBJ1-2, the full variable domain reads DAGVTQSPTHLIKTRGQQVTLRCSPKSGHDTVSWYQQALGQGPQFIFQYYEEEERQRGNFPDRFSGHQFPNYSSELNVNALLLGDSALYLCASSQMGRGNYGYTFGSGTRLTVV.

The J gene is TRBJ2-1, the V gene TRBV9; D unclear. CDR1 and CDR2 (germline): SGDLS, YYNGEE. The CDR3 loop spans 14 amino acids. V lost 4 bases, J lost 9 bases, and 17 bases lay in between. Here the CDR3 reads CASSPESLPPEQFF. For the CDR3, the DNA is TGTGCCAGCAGCCCCGAGAGTCTACCCCCTGAGCAGTTCTTC.

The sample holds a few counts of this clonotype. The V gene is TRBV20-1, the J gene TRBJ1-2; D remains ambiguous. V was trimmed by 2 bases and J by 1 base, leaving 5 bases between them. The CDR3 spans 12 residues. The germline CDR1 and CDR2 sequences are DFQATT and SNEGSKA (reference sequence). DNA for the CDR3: TGCAGTGCTAGACCGGTTAACTATGGCTACACCTTC. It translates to CSARPVNYGYTF.

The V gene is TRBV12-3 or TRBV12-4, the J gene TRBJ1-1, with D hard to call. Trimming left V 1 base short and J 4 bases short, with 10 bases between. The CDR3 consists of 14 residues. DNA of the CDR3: TGTGCCAGCAGTTTAGGTAGGGCAATCACTGAAGCTTTCTTT. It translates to CASSLGRAITEAFF.

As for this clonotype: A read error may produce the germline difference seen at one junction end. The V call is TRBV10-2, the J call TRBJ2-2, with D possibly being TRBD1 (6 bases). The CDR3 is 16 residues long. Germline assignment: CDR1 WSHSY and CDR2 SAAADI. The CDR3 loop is CASSRGAGVNTGQLFF. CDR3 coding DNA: TGCGCCAGCAGTCGAGGGGCAGGGGTCAACACCGGGCAGCTGTTTTTT.

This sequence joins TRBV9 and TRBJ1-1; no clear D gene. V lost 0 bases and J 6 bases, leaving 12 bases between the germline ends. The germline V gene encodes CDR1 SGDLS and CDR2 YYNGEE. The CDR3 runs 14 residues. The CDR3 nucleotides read TGTGCCAGCAGCGTAGCGGAGGGTAAGGCTGAAGCTTTCTTT. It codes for CASSVAEGKAEAFF.

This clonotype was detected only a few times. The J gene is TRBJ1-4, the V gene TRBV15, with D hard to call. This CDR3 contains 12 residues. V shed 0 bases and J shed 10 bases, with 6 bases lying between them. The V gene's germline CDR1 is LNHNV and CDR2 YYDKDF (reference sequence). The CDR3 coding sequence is TGTGCCACCAGCAGAGACGTGGGAAAACTGTTTTTT. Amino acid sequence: CATSRDVGKLFF.

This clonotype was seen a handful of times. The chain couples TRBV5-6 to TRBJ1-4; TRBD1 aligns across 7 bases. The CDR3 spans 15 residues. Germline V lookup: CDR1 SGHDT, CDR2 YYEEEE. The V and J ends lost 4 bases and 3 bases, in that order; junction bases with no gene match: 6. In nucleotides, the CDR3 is TGTGCCAGCAGCCGAGGGACAGCGGCTAATGAAAAACTGTTTTTT. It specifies CASSRGTAANEKLFF.

The CDR3 DNA follows: TGCAGTGCTTATAGGAACATTCAGTACTTC. This gives the protein CSAYRNIQYF. V is TRBV20-1 and J is TRBJ2-4; D is undetermined. Germline CDR1 is DFQATT and CDR2 is SNEGSKA (reference sequence). The CDR3 is made up of 10 amino acids. Trimming took 5 bases from V and 7 from J, leaving 6 bases between them.

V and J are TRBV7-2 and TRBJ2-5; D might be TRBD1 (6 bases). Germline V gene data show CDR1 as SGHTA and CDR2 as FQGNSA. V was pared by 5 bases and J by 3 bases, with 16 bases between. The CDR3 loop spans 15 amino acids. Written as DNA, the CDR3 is TGTGCCAGCAGCGACACAGGGACGGTCAAAGAGACCCAGTACTTC. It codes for CASSDTGTVKETQYF.

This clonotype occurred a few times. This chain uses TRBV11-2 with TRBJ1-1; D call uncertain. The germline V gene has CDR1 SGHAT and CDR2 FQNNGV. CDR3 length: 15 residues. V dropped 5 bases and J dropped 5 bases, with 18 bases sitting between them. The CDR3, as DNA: TGTGCCAGCAGCGAGCCTAAGGTGCAGTGGACTGAAGCTTTCTTT. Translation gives CASSEPKVQWTEAFF.

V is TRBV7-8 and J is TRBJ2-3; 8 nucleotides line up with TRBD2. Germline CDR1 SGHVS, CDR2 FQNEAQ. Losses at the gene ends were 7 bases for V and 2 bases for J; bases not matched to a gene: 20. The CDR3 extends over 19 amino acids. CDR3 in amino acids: CASITDLAGPHSYTDTQYF. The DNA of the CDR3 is TGTGCCAGCATAACTGATCTAGCGGGTCCTCATAGTTACACAGATACGCAGTATTTT.

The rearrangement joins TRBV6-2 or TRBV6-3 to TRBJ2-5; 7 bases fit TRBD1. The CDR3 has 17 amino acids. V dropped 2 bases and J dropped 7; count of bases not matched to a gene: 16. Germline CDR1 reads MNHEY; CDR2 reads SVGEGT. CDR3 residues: CASSYPNGGRGYVTQYF. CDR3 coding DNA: TGTGCCAGCAGTTACCCCAACGGTGGCAGGGGGTATGTGACCCAGTACTTC.

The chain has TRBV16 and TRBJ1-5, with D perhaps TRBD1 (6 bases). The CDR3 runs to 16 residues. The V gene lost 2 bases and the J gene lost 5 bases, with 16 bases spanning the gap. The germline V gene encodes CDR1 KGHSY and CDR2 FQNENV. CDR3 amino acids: CASSQGGGRDDQPQHF. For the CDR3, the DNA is TGTGCCAGCAGCCAAGGGGGGGGGCGAGATGATCAGCCCCAGCATTTT.

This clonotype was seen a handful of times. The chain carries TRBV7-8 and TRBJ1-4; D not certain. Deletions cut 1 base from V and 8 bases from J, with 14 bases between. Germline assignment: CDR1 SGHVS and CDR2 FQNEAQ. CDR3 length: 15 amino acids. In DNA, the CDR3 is TGTGCCAGCAGCTTAGGAGGAGACTTCATCGAAAAACTGTTTTTT. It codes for CASSLGGDFIEKLFF.

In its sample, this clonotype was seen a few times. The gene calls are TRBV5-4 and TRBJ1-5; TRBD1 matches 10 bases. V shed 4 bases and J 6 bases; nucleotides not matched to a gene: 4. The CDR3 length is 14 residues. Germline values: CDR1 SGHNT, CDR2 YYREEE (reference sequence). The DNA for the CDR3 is TGTGCCAGCAGCGCGGACAGGGGGACTCAGCCCCAGCATTTT. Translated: CASSADRGTQPQHF. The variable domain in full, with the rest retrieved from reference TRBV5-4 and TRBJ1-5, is ETGVTQSPTHLIKTRGQQVTLRCSSQSGHNTVSWYQQALGQGPQFIFQYYREEENGRGNFPPRFSGLQFPNYSSELNVNALELDDSALYLCASSADRGTQPQHFGDGTRLSIL.

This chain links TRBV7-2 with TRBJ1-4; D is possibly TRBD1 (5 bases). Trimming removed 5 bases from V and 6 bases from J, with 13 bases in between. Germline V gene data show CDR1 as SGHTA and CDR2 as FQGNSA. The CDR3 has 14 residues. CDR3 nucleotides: TGTGCCAGCAGCCGGGACGGCCTTTATGAAAAACTGTTTTTT. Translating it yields CASSRDGLYEKLFF.

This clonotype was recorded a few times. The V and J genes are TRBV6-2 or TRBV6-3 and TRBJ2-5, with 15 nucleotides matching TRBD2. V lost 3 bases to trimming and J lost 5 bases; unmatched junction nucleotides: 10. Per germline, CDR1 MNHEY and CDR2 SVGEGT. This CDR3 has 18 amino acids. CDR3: CASSYRTSGRAVWETQYF. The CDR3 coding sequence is TGTGCCAGCAGTTATCGGACTAGCGGGAGGGCCGTGTGGGAGACCCAGTACTTC.

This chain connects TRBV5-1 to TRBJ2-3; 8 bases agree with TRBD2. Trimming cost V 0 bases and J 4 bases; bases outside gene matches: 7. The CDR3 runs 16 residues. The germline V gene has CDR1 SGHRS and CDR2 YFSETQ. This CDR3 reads CASSLAGGAVPDTQYF. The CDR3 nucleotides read TGCGCCAGCAGCTTGGCCGGGGGGGCCGTTCCAGATACGCAGTATTTT. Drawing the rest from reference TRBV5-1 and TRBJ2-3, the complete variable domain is KAGVTQTPRYLIKTRGQQVTLSCSPISGHRSVSWYQQTPGQGLQFLFEYFSETQRNKGNFPGRFSGRQFSNSRSEMNVSTLELGDSALYLCASSLAGGAVPDTQYFGPGTRLTVL.

The CDR3 protein is CAISITGGADTQYF. CDR3 DNA: TGTGCCATCAGTATAACAGGGGGCGCAGATACGCAGTATTTT. The rearrangement joins TRBV10-3 to TRBJ2-3; 9 nucleotides match TRBD1. The CDR3 has 14 amino acids. CDR1 is ENHRY, CDR2 SYGVKD, per germline. Trimming took 5 bases from V and 4 from J; bases not matched to a gene: 4.